The 17 T cell receptor beta chains below were found in one sample sequenced in a study of Ad26.COV2.S vaccination and SARS-CoV-2 variants. Using immunoSEQ multiplex PCR, the repertoire was profiled, and TCRdb retains in-frame clones only, with some absent. The data contain roughly 320,000 clones, around four fifths of them singletons. Regarding treatment: 19 received Ad26.COV2.S at low or high dose, single or two shots; about 5 received placebo; per-sample allocation not given. Samples analyzed were those drawn on day 63 after the first vaccine or placebo injection. The sample in question was peripheral blood, obtained in a trial of Ad26.COV2.S vaccine versus placebo. The receptors shown here come from a person aged 18 to 65 who received the Ad26.COV2.S COVID-19 vaccine or a placebo.

This clone was recorded a few times. This chain uses TRBV2 with TRBJ2-7; D is perhaps TRBD1 (7 bases). CDR3 length equals 11 residues. The V end was cut by 6 bases, the J end by 5 bases, with 8 bases between. The germline CDR1 and CDR2 sequences are SNHLY and FYNNEI. Here the CDR3 DNA reads TGTGCCAGCAGCAGGGGGGACGAGCAGTACTTC. Translating it yields CASSRGDEQYF. Full variable domain (missing parts from reference TRBV2 and TRBJ2-7): EPEVTQTPSHQVTQMGQEVILRCVPISNHLYFYWYRQILGQKVEFLVSFYNNEISEKSEIFDDQFSVERPDGSNFTLKIRSTKLEDSAMYFCASSRGDEQYFGPGTRLTVT.

The sample holds a few counts of this clone. The chain combines TRBV19 with TRBJ1-2; no definite D call. This CDR3 contains 16 residues. Looked up from germline, CDR1 is LNHDA and CDR2 is SQIVND (reference sequence). V was cut by 5 bases and J by 3 bases, with 19 bases left in between. The CDR3 protein is CASSPFRIGFDYGYTF. The CDR3 nucleotides are TGTGCCAGTAGTCCTTTCCGCATAGGCTTCGACTATGGCTACACCTTC.

This clone was observed a handful of times. The rearrangement uses TRBV2 and TRBJ2-7; D unclear. This CDR3 contains 15 residues. V was clipped by 6 bases and J by 0 bases, with 15 bases between them. Per the germline V gene, CDR1 is SNHLY and CDR2 is FYNNEI. The CDR3 spells CASRAFGGTSYEQYF. DNA of the CDR3: TGTGCCAGCAGGGCATTCGGTGGCACCTCCTACGAGCAGTACTTC. Full variable domain (missing parts from reference TRBV2 and TRBJ2-7): EPEVTQTPSHQVTQMGQEVILRCVPISNHLYFYWYRQILGQKVEFLVSFYNNEISEKSEIFDDQFSVERPDGSNFTLKIRSTKLEDSAMYFCASRAFGGTSYEQYFGPGTRLTVT.

The gene calls are TRBV6-2 or TRBV6-3 and TRBJ2-5; the D call may be TRBD1 or TRBD2 (5 bases each). CDR1 and CDR2 from the germline V gene are MNHEY and SVGEGT. The CDR3 length is 14 residues. The V end lost 1 base, the J end lost 3 bases, and 9 bases lay between the germline ends. In nucleotides, the CDR3 is TGTGCCAGCAGTTACTTCGGGGCCGAAGAGACCCAGTACTTC. Encoded protein: CASSYFGAEETQYF.

Points on this clone: Distinct nucleotide sequences in the sample also encode this CDR3. The genes are TRBV5-1 and TRBJ2-5, with D possibly matching TRBD1 (5 bases). The CDR3 length is 14 residues. Looked up from germline, CDR1 is SGHRS and CDR2 is YFSETQ. The V gene lost 0 bases and the J gene lost 1 base, with 7 bases spanning the gap. Here the CDR3 DNA reads TGCGCCAGCAGCTTGGTCGACAGCCAAGAGACCCAGTACTTC. Its translation is CASSLVDSQETQYF. Using reference TRBV5-1 and TRBJ2-5 for the parts outside the CDR3, the full variable domain is KAGVTQTPRYLIKTRGQQVTLSCSPISGHRSVSWYQQTPGQGLQFLFEYFSETQRNKGNFPGRFSGRQFSNSRSEMNVSTLELGDSALYLCASSLVDSQETQYFGPGTRLLVL.

The CDR3 DNA reads TGTGCCAGCAGCGGAAGCACAGGGCTGGGTGAAAAACTGTTTTTT. Translation gives CASSGSTGLGEKLFF. This sequence joins TRBV9 and TRBJ1-4, with TRBD1 as a possible D gene (6 bases). Germline CDR1 reads SGDLS; CDR2 reads YYNGEE. V lost 3 bases to trimming and J lost 7 bases, with 16 bases between them. The CDR3 is 15 residues long.

The chain combines TRBV4-2 with TRBJ2-2; D call uncertain. The CDR3 contains 16 residues. The germline V and J ends were trimmed by 1 base and 0 bases, with 9 bases remaining between them. Germline V gene lookup returns CDR1 LGHNA and CDR2 YNFKEQ. CDR3 DNA sequence: TGTGCCAGCAGCCAAGCTCCGTCTTCGAACACCGGGGAGCTGTTTTTT. Protein sequence: CASSQAPSSNTGELFF.

The J gene is TRBJ1-1, the V gene TRBV6-4; D might be TRBD1 (5 bases). The germline CDR1 and CDR2 sequences are MRHNA and SNTAGT. V shed 6 bases and J shed 3 bases, with 11 bases lying between them. This CDR3 region has 13 residues. CDR3 DNA: TGTGCCAGCAGGGACACTGGGGACACTGAAGCTTTCTTT. Protein sequence: CASRDTGDTEAFF.

The gene calls are TRBV7-9 and TRBJ2-1; TRBD1 agrees at 11 bases. From germline, CDR1 is SEHNR and CDR2 FQNEAQ (reference sequence). The CDR3 length is 16 residues. J lost 3 bases, V lost 1 base, and 2 bases had no gene match. This CDR3 reads CASSLGGTGGYNEQFF. The CDR3 DNA reads as TGTGCCAGCAGCTTAGGAGGGACAGGGGGCTACAATGAGCAGTTCTTC.

This chain joins TRBV18 and TRBJ1-5; 11 bases line up with TRBD1. V dropped 3 bases and J dropped 7; count of bases not matched to a gene: 5. Germline CDR1 and CDR2: KGHSH and LQKENI. The CDR3 consists of 15 residues. The CDR3 sequence: CASSPDRGHRQPQHF. The CDR3 nucleotides read TGTGCCAGCTCACCGGACAGGGGGCATAGGCAGCCCCAGCATTTT.

This sequence joins TRBV6-5 and TRBJ1-3; D possibly corresponds to TRBD1 (6 bases). The CDR3 has 15 amino acids. Trimming cost V 7 bases and J 2 bases, with 15 bases left between them. CDR1 and CDR2 from the germline V gene are MNHEY and SVGAGI. CDR3 sequence (DNA): TGTGCCAGCAACTCGGGGGAGGGGGCTGGAAACACCATATATTTT. Its protein is CASNSGEGAGNTIYF.

The gene calls are TRBV11-2 and TRBJ1-3; no reliable D call. The length of the CDR3 is 17 residues. The germline V gene has CDR1 SGHAT and CDR2 FQNNGV. V was cut by 3 bases and J by 7 bases, with 22 bases left in between. DNA for the CDR3: TGTGCCAGCAGCTTTAGCTTGGCACAAATCGAAGCGAACACCATATATTTT. Its protein product is CASSFSLAQIEANTIYF.

This clone appeared once. V and J are TRBV18 and TRBJ1-2, with 7 positions matching TRBD1. Germline V gene lookup returns CDR1 KGHSH and CDR2 LQKENI. This CDR3 is built from 15 residues. Trimming at V came to 1 base and at J to 8 bases, leaving 10 bases not matched to a gene. In nucleotides, the CDR3 is TGTGCCAGCTCACCACTGGAGGGGGCGCAGCTGGGCTACACCTTC. It yields the protein CASSPLEGAQLGYTF.

This clone occurred once. The V and J genes are TRBV4-1 and TRBJ1-6; 8 bases match TRBD1. V shed 3 bases and J 8 bases; nucleotides not matched to a gene: 9. There are 16 residues in the CDR3. CDR1 and CDR2 from the germline V gene are MGHRA and YSYEKL. Written as DNA, the CDR3 is TGCGCCAGCAGCCAGCCGGACAGGGAAAGGGATTCACCCCTCCACTTT. Protein: CASSQPDRERDSPLHF.

A single count supports this clone. V is TRBV7-8 and J is TRBJ1-2, with D tentatively TRBD1 (5 bases). CDR1 and CDR2 (germline): SGHVS, FQNEAQ. The CDR3 sequence is 15 residues long. The V end lost 5 bases, the J end lost 9 bases, and 22 bases lay between the germline ends. CDR3 in amino acids: CASSPTGYRLGSYTF. The CDR3 DNA follows: TGTGCCAGCAGCCCCACAGGCTACCGCCTAGGGAGCTACACCTTC.

This clone has a single count. The V call is TRBV7-9, the J call TRBJ1-2; 9 nucleotides match TRBD1. CDR1 SEHNR and CDR2 FQNEAQ come from the germline V gene (reference sequence). Trimming at V came to 5 bases and at J to 6 bases, leaving 16 bases not matched to a gene. The length of the CDR3 is 17 residues. In DNA form, the CDR3 reads TGTGCCAGCAGCAGAGGACAGGGGCTCCCGATGGGAAATGGCTACACCTTC. It yields the protein CASSRGQGLPMGNGYTF. Complete variable domain (other parts from reference TRBV7-9 and TRBJ1-2): DTGVSQNPRHKITKRGQNVTFRCDPISEHNRLYWYRQTLGQGPEFLTYFQNEAQLEKSRLLSDRFSAERPKGSFSTLEIQRTEQGDSAMYLCASSRGQGLPMGNGYTFGSGTRLTVV.

V usage is TRBV15 and J usage is TRBJ2-3; the D gene is possibly TRBD2 (5 bases). This CDR3 has 14 amino acids. Germline loops: CDR1 LNHNV, CDR2 YYDKDF (reference sequence). Trimming stripped 4 bases from V and 4 bases from J, with 12 bases between. The DNA of the CDR3 is TGTGCCACCAGCATGGGAGCCCATTCAGATACGCAGTATTTT. Residues: CATSMGAHSDTQYF.